This entry features one TCR beta chain sequence. These data belong to a study of blood T cell repertoires in COVID-19. Study-wide context: Specimens from acute and convalescent COVID-19 originated in the United States, Italy and Spain. T cells, B-cell-depleted T cells, or PBMCs supplied cDNA or gDNA.

Original analysis: Amplification of reference gene primers provided the estimated nucleated cell counts. Data came from immunoSEQ multiplex PCR; TCRdb stores just in-frame clones and leaves some out. That table gives V, J and clone size, and the DNA gave D and trimming. The sample has over 200,000 clones, around 90% seen once. Germline V CDR1 and CDR2: MNHNY, SVGAGI (reference sequence). V trimming: 5 bases; J trimming: 7 bases; junction bases outside the gene matches: 8. This CDR3 spans 15 amino acids. The rearrangement links TRBV6-6 to TRBJ1-4; 9 positions agree with TRBD1. The sequencing input was peripheral blood. The sequence came from a man in his fifties or sixties who had recovered from COVID-19. In DNA, the CDR3 is TGTGCCAGCAGTGGTGGGACAGGGCTGGCTGAAAAACTGTTTTTT. Amino acid sequence: CASSGGTGLAEKLFF.